The rows below give T cell receptor beta chains drawn from one sample of a study of human T cells and chemical hapten exposure. TCRdb passed the RACE reads through MiXCR, listing each CDR3 protein once. The profile shows under 400,000 distinct CDR3 sequences, approximately 5.1% of them singletons. The sequences come from whole blood, collected in connection with sensitization to the hapten diphenylcyclopropenone (DPC). These TCRs come from a woman aged 45-60 years with alopecia areata. Some clones in this sample may be carry-over from other donors' samples. CDR3s include the opening cysteine and the closing phenylalanine or tryptophan. D genes are given only for firm matches. Only some rows state a clone size, as once, few, many or a class for expanded clones.

TRBV4-3	many	TRBJ2-7	TRBD2	CASSQAVAGGPLEQYF	TGCGCCAGCAGCCAAGCGGTAGCGGGAGGGCCATTGGAGCAGTACTTC
TRBV10-3	many	TRBJ2-5	NA	CAISEFKETQYF	TGTGCCATCAGTGAGTTCAAAGAGACCCAGTACTTC
TRBV25-1	NA	TRBJ2-7	NA	CASSELTGYEQYF	TGTGCCAGCAGTGAATTGACAGGCTACGAGCAGTACTTC
TRBV7-9	few	TRBJ1-5	NA	CASSWSDTQHF	TGTGCCAGCAGCTGGAGTGATACGCAGCATTTT
TRBV4-3	many	TRBJ2-3	NA	CASSPSYAGTDTQYF	TGCGCCAGCAGCCCATCTTATGCGGGTACAGATACGCAGTATTTT
TRBV6-5	NA	TRBJ1-6	NA	CASSYSIKQASSYNSPLHF	TGTGCCAGCAGTTACTCGATTAAACAGGCAAGCTCCTATAATTCACCCCTCCACTTT
TRBV6-6	NA	TRBJ2-5	TRBD2	CASSDTGGAKETQYF	TGTGCCAGCAGTGACACGGGGGGGGCGAAAGAGACCCAGTACTTC
TRBV16	NA	TRBJ1-2	NA	CASSQTSIGYTF	TGTGCCAGCAGCCAAACCTCTATAGGCTACACCTTC
TRBV4-1	few	TRBJ1-3	NA	CASSPTDTGNTIYF	TGCGCCAGCAGCCCGACAGACACTGGAAACACCATATATTTT
TRBV29-1	many	TRBJ2-1	NA	CSVASNNEQFF	TGCAGCGTTGCCAGTAACAATGAGCAGTTCTTC
TRBV7-8	many	TRBJ1-1	NA	CASRGATEAFF	TGTGCCAGCAGAGGGGCCACTGAAGCTTTCTTT
TRBV11-2	NA	TRBJ2-3	NA	CASSLAVRTDTQYF	TGTGCCAGCAGCTTAGCAGTCCGCACAGATACGCAGTATTTT
TRBV5-6	NA	TRBJ1-2	NA	CASSLRQGTANYGYTF	TGTGCCAGCAGCTTGAGGCAGGGAACAGCTAACTATGGCTACACCTTC
TRBV6-5	many	TRBJ2-1	NA	CATRTVSYNEQFF	TGTGCCACCAGGACGGTCTCCTACAATGAGCAGTTCTTC
TRBV6-2/TRBV6-3	many	TRBJ2-1	TRBD2	CASSLDSGRLYNEQFF	TGTGCCAGCAGCTTGGATAGCGGGAGGTTGTACAATGAGCAGTTCTTC
TRBV12-3/TRBV12-4	NA	TRBJ1-1	NA	CASRSPGNTEAFF	TGTGCCAGCAGGTCCCCGGGTAACACTGAAGCTTTCTTT
TRBV12-3/TRBV12-4	few	TRBJ2-1	TRBD2	CASSLGAGAINEQFF	TGTGCCAGCAGTTTAGGAGCGGGGGCCATCAATGAGCAGTTCTTC
TRBV3-1	NA	TRBJ1-4	TRBD1	CASSQVTGQGREKLFF	TGTGCCAGCAGCCAAGTAACAGGACAGGGACGAGAAAAACTGTTTTTT
TRBV18	NA	TRBJ1-5	TRBD1	CASSPEDRANQPQHF	TGTGCCAGCTCACCAGAGGACAGGGCCAATCAGCCCCAGCATTTT
TRBV6-5	few	TRBJ1-3	TRBD1	CASREDRGRGNTIYF	TGTGCCAGCAGGGAAGACAGGGGGCGAGGAAACACCATATATTTT
TRBV5-1	NA	TRBJ2-7	NA	CASSLERGTYYEQYF	TGCGCCAGCAGCTTAGAACGGGGGACCTACTACGAGCAGTACTTC
TRBV5-1	few	TRBJ1-1	TRBD1	CASSLAGQEANTEAFF	TGCGCCAGCAGCTTGGCCGGACAGGAGGCGAACACTGAAGCTTTCTTT
TRBV3-1	few	TRBJ2-3	NA	CASSQGRSTDTQYF	TGTGCCAGCAGCCAAGGGAGGTCCACAGATACGCAGTATTTT
TRBV4-1	many	TRBJ2-3	NA	CASSQDWVQGEDTQYF	TGCGCCAGCAGCCAAGATTGGGTCCAGGGTGAGGATACGCAGTATTTT
TRBV5-4	NA	TRBJ2-3	TRBD2	CASRGTSGDHEVFTQYF	TGTGCCAGCAGGGGGACTAGCGGGGACCATGAGGTTTTTACGCAGTATTTT
TRBV9	few	TRBJ1-1	NA	CASTHNPGRPNTEAFF	TGTGCCAGCACTCACAATCCTGGGAGGCCAAACACTGAAGCTTTCTTT
TRBV7-3	many	TRBJ1-1	NA	CASSLRAGRQNTEAFF	TGTGCCAGCAGCTTACGGGCGGGACGGCAAAACACTGAAGCTTTCTTT
TRBV7-9	NA	TRBJ2-6	NA	CASRSPTGANVLTF	TGTGCCAGCAGGAGCCCCACTGGGGCCAACGTCCTGACTTTC
TRBV7-9	few	TRBJ2-1	NA	CASSGAGGKQFF	TGTGCCAGCAGCGGGGCCGGGGGCAAGCAGTTCTTC
TRBV12-3/TRBV12-4	few	TRBJ2-2	NA	CASSPQYTGELFF	TGTGCCAGCAGTCCTCAGTACACCGGGGAGCTGTTTTTT
TRBV10-3	NA	TRBJ2-7	TRBD2	CAISVVGGAVYEQYF	TGTGCCATCAGTGTGGTCGGGGGGGCCGTGTACGAGCAGTACTTC
TRBV12-3/TRBV12-4	many	TRBJ2-7	NA	CASSFGVLSSYEQYF	TGTGCCAGCAGTTTCGGAGTCCTCAGCTCCTACGAGCAGTACTTC
TRBV9	few	TRBJ2-7	NA	CASSVGQTSEQYF	TGTGCCAGCAGCGTTGGACAGACGAGCGAGCAGTACTTC
TRBV3-1	NA	TRBJ1-5	NA	CATPAGGKFNPQHF	TGTGCCACCCCGGCAGGAGGAAAGTTCAACCCCCAGCATTTT
TRBV30	NA	TRBJ2-7	NA	CAWSVRSYEQYF	TGTGCCTGGAGTGTACGGTCCTACGAGCAGTACTTC
TRBV28	many	TRBJ2-1	TRBD2	CASSPLAGGVYNEQFF	TGTGCCAGCAGTCCGCTGGCGGGAGGGGTCTACAATGAGCAGTTCTTC
TRBV20-1	NA	TRBJ1-1	NA	CSAAWTEAFF	TGCAGTGCTGCGTGGACTGAAGCTTTCTTT